These 25 T cell receptor beta chains came from one sample sequenced in a study of blood T cell repertoires in COVID-19 (dated by TCRdb to 2018 to 2021). Library generation was performed with the immunoSEQ multiplex PCR assay. TCRdb took this table from immuneACCESS and kept in-frame rearrangements with V and J called. Such tables lack part of the clones; where checked against another copy, unresolved V genes explain under half of the gap, and the rest is unexplained. This sample is represented by about 26,000 clones; roughly 80% of them were singletons. The ten largest clones capture less than 65% of the sample. Sequencing was done on a sample of peripheral blood. The receptors were sampled from a man aged 50-59 years with active or convalescent COVID-19.

V and J are TRBV2 and TRBJ1-1; TRBD1 is a possible D gene (5 bases). V dropped 10 bases and J dropped 3 bases, with 21 bases sitting between them. Looked up from germline, CDR1 is SNHLY and CDR2 is FYNNEI. This CDR3 has 15 residues. The CDR3 DNA is TGTGCCACCCGAGAAAGGTGGGGAGGGGACACTGAAGCTTTCTTT. Its protein product is CATRERWGGDTEAFF.

The chain uses TRBV11-3 and TRBJ1-3; D is perhaps TRBD1 (5 bases). Germline-derived CDR1 and CDR2 are SGHNT and YENEEA. V dropped 2 bases and J dropped 2 bases, with 10 bases sitting between them. This CDR3 comprises 15 residues. The CDR3 sequence: CASSLQGATGNTIYF. The CDR3, as DNA: TGTGCCAGCAGCTTACAAGGGGCAACTGGAAACACCATATATTTT.

The chain couples TRBV19 to TRBJ2-5; D call uncertain. Per germline, CDR1 LNHDA and CDR2 SQIVND (reference sequence). The CDR3 has 13 residues. V gave up 1 base and J gave up 5 bases, with 8 bases separating them. In nucleotides, the CDR3 is TGTGCCAGTAGTATAGCCCTATTCGAGACCCAGTACTTC. Residues: CASSIALFETQYF.

In DNA, the CDR3 is TGTGCCAGCGGCCCTCGATCAGGGGGAAATGAAAAACTGTTTTTT. Translation: CASGPRSGGNEKLFF. V and J are TRBV28 and TRBJ1-4; 7 bases line up with TRBD1. The ends lost 8 bases at V and 5 bases at J; junction bases unmatched: 11. The germline gives CDR1 MDHEN, CDR2 SYDVKM. CDR3 length: 15 amino acids.

The J gene is TRBJ2-1, the V gene TRBV11-3; 7 nucleotides align to TRBD1. From germline, CDR1 is SGHNT and CDR2 YENEEA. CDR3 length equals 15 residues. V gave up 4 bases and J gave up 0 bases; unmatched junction bases: 3. CDR3 sequence reads: CASSWGTVSYNEQFF. For the CDR3, the DNA is TGTGCCAGCAGCTGGGGGACAGTCTCCTACAATGAGCAGTTCTTC.

Written as DNA, the CDR3 is TGCGCCAGCACCGCCGGGACTAGAATTACGCAGTATTTT. Translated: CASTAGTRITQYF. This chain uses TRBV5-1 with TRBJ2-3; TRBD2 matches at 8 bases. From germline, CDR1 is SGHRS and CDR2 YFSETQ. The CDR3 is 13 residues long. J was trimmed by 8 bases and V by 6 bases; bases with no gene match: 8.

The CDR3 region is CSASSGGAISGQPQHF. The CDR3, as DNA: TGCAGTGCTAGTAGTGGCGGTGCAATTTCTGGTCAGCCCCAGCATTTT. The V call is TRBV20-1, the J call TRBJ1-5; D not resolved. Trimming cost V 3 bases and J 6 bases, with 21 bases left between them. In germline, CDR1 is DFQATT, CDR2 SNEGSKA (reference sequence). The CDR3 consists of 16 residues.

This clone was counted a single time. The rearrangement uses TRBV21-1 and TRBJ1-2; the table gives TRBD1 as D, unverified against the DNA. TRBV21-1 is described as a pseudogene. The CDR3 totals 13 residues. CDR3 amino acids: CASSKQGAYGYTF. The CDR3 DNA follows: TGTGCCAGCAGCAAACAGGGGGCCTATGGCTACACCTTC.

This sequence joins TRBV6-6 and TRBJ1-6, with TRBD1 as a possible D gene (5 bases). This CDR3 has 14 amino acids. V gave up 2 bases and J gave up 5 bases, with 7 bases separating them. Germline V gene lookup returns CDR1 MNHNY and CDR2 SVGAGI (reference sequence). The CDR3 sequence is CASSYGAHNSPLHF. Written as DNA, the CDR3 is TGTGCCAGCAGTTACGGGGCCCATAATTCACCCCTCCACTTT.

The CDR3 loop is CASSQERSLGVPEDTEAFF. CDR3 bases: TGTGCCAGCAGCCAAGAACGGAGCCTTGGAGTCCCGGAAGACACTGAAGCTTTCTTT. This chain connects TRBV14 to TRBJ1-1; D gene uncertain. Germline CDR1 is SGHDN and CDR2 is FVKESK. V shed 0 bases and J shed 3 bases, with 23 bases lying between them. This CDR3 has 19 amino acids. Filled out from reference TRBV14 and TRBJ1-1, the complete variable domain reads EAGVTQFPSHSVIEKGQTVTLRCDPISGHDNLYWYRRVMGKEIKFLLHFVKESKQDESGMPNNRFLAERTGGTYSTLKVQPAELEDSGVYFCASSQERSLGVPEDTEAFFGQGTRLTVV.

J is TRBJ2-7 and V is TRBV5-5; 11 nucleotides match TRBD2. CDR1 SGHKS and CDR2 YYEKEE come from the germline V gene (reference sequence). V dropped 0 bases and J dropped 4; count of bases not matched to a gene: 6. CDR3 length: 16 residues. CDR3 bases: TGTGCCAGCAGCTTGGCGGCTAGCGGGGGGATATACGAGCAGTACTTC. Translating it yields CASSLAASGGIYEQYF.

This clone was picked up a small number of times. The chain couples TRBV27 to TRBJ2-1; D may be TRBD2 (5 bases). In germline, CDR1 is MNHEY, CDR2 SMNVEV (reference sequence). The CDR3 contains 14 residues. V lost 8 bases and J 5 bases, leaving 16 bases between the germline ends. CDR3 sequence reads: CASSRTLRDNEQFF. DNA of the CDR3: TGTGCCAGCTCCCGGACTCTTCGGGACAATGAGCAGTTCTTC.

This clone was recorded once. J is TRBJ1-1 and V is TRBV11-3; tentatively, D is TRBD1 (5 bases). Germline assignment: CDR1 SGHNT and CDR2 YENEEA. This CDR3 contains 16 residues. The germline V and J ends were trimmed by 5 bases and 1 base, with 17 bases remaining between them. CDR3 loop: CASSPRGGHKNTEAFF. The CDR3 coding sequence is TGTGCCAGCAGCCCCCGGGGGGGTCATAAGAACACTGAAGCTTTCTTT.

The rearrangement uses TRBV11-2 and TRBJ2-6, with D unclear. The CDR3 loop spans 14 amino acids. Germline loops: CDR1 SGHAT, CDR2 FQNNGV. The V end was cut by 2 bases, the J end by 10 bases, with 12 bases between. CDR3 nucleotides: TGTGCCAGCAGCTTAAGCTTCGTGGTAAACGTCCTGACTTTC. Translating it yields CASSLSFVVNVLTF. Full variable domain (remainder filled in from reference TRBV11-2 and TRBJ2-6): EAGVAQSPRYKIIEKRQSVAFWCNPISGHATLYWYQQILGQGPKLLIQFQNNGVVDDSQLPKDRFSAERLKGVDSTLKIQPAKLEDSAVYLCASSLSFVVNVLTFGAGSRLTVL.

V gene TRBV19 combines with J gene TRBJ1-4, with D tentatively TRBD1 (5 bases). Germline CDR1 and CDR2: LNHDA and SQIVND (reference sequence). CDR3 length: 17 residues. V was trimmed by 7 bases and J by 0 bases, leaving 18 bases between them. The CDR3 sequence is CASTGFREGATNEKLFF. The CDR3 coding sequence is TGTGCCAGTACGGGCTTCAGGGAAGGTGCAACTAATGAAAAACTGTTTTTT. The full variable domain, in which reference TRBV19 and TRBJ1-4 provide the parts outside the CDR3, is DGGITQSPKYLFRKEGQNVTLSCEQNLNHDAMYWYRQDPGQGLRLIYYSQIVNDFQKGDIAEGYSVSREKKESFPLTVTSAQKNPTAFYLCASTGFREGATNEKLFFGSGTQLSVL.

The gene calls are TRBV29-1 and TRBJ1-1; weak D call: TRBD1 (6 bases). Germline lookup yields CDR1 SQVTM and CDR2 ANQGSEA. This CDR3 spans 14 amino acids. Deletions cut 4 bases from V and 1 base from J, with 13 bases between. Written as DNA, the CDR3 is TGCAGCGTTGGCAGGGGCGTAACGAACACTGAAGCTTTCTTT. It specifies CSVGRGVTNTEAFF.

The chain employs TRBV5-6 and TRBJ2-2; D is unresolved. V lost 2 bases, J lost 3 bases, and 5 bases lay in between. The CDR3 totals 13 residues. The germline V gene has CDR1 SGHDT and CDR2 YYEEEE. Written as DNA, the CDR3 is TGTGCCAGCAGCTTAAGCTACACCGGGGAGCTGTTTTTT. Its translation: CASSLSYTGELFF.

The V and J genes are TRBV7-9 and TRBJ2-1; perhaps TRBD1 as D (6 bases). Trimming cost V 8 bases and J 2 bases, with 16 bases left between them. Germline values: CDR1 SEHNR, CDR2 FQNEAQ (reference sequence). The CDR3 has 15 amino acids. For the CDR3, the DNA is TGTGCCAGCGTTTTTACAGGGACCCCCTACAATGAGCAGTTCTTC. Protein product: CASVFTGTPYNEQFF. Looking up the rest from reference TRBV7-9 and TRBJ2-1 gives the full variable domain: DTGVSQNPRHKITKRGQNVTFRCDPISEHNRLYWYRQTLGQGPEFLTYFQNEAQLEKSRLLSDRFSAERPKGSFSTLEIQRTEQGDSAMYLCASVFTGTPYNEQFFGPGTRLTVL.

This chain links TRBV29-1 with TRBJ2-5; D gene ambiguous. V lost 6 bases and J lost 1, with 9 bases in between. Germline values: CDR1 SQVTM, CDR2 ANQGSEA. CDR3 length: 12 amino acids. The CDR3 sequence is CSVSQIQETQYF. Written as DNA, the CDR3 is TGCAGCGTCTCACAAATCCAAGAGACCCAGTACTTC. The full variable domain, with the rest looked up from reference TRBV29-1 and TRBJ2-5, is SAVISQKPSRDICQRGTSLTIQCQVDSQVTMMFWYRQQPGQSLTLIATANQGSEATYESGFVIDKFPISRPNLTFSTLTVSNMSPEDSSIYLCSVSQIQETQYFGPGTRLLVL.

The V call is TRBV28, the J call TRBJ2-3; 9 bases agree with TRBD2. J was trimmed by 5 bases and V by 11 bases; bases with no gene match: 14. CDR1 is MDHEN and CDR2 is SYDVKM in the germline V gene. CDR3 length equals 15 residues. The CDR3 is CARLNAGGGKDTQYF. The CDR3 DNA reads TGTGCCCGCCTCAACGCGGGGGGGGGTAAAGATACGCAGTATTTT.

The chain combines TRBV29-1 with TRBJ1-2; no firm D call. The CDR3 loop spans 10 amino acids. V gave up 8 bases and J gave up 6 bases, with 10 bases separating them. Per germline, CDR1 SQVTM and CDR2 ANQGSEA. CDR3 bases: TGCAGCTTCCGGGATGATGGCTACACCTTC. Protein: CSFRDDGYTF.

This clone showed up just a few times. This chain links TRBV7-3 with TRBJ2-2, with TRBD1 matching over 7 bases. V was clipped by 1 base and J by 0 bases; unmatched bases: 5. CDR1 and CDR2 (germline): SGHTA, FQGTGA. This CDR3 is built from 17 residues. The CDR3 sequence: CASSLNPGQANTGELFF. Written as DNA, the CDR3 is TGTGCCAGCAGCTTAAACCCAGGACAGGCGAACACCGGGGAGCTGTTTTTT. Using reference TRBV7-3 and TRBJ2-2 for the parts outside the CDR3, the full variable domain is GAGVSQTPSNKVTEKGKYVELRCDPISGHTALYWYRQSLGQGPEFLIYFQGTGAADDSGLPNDRFFAVRPEGSVSTLKIQRTERGDSAVYLCASSLNPGQANTGELFFGEGSRLTVL.

This chain links TRBV5-1 with TRBJ1-2, with 7 bases matching TRBD1. The V gene's germline CDR1 is SGHRS and CDR2 YFSETQ. The CDR3 sequence is 17 residues long. V was pared by 0 bases and J by 0 bases, with 8 bases of the junction left unmatched. As DNA, the CDR3 is TGCGCCAGCAGCTTGGCAAAGACGGGACAGCCTAACTATGGCTACACCTTC. The encoded protein is CASSLAKTGQPNYGYTF.

This chain connects TRBV18 to TRBJ2-7; 10 bases are a match to TRBD2. Germline CDR1 is KGHSH and CDR2 is LQKENI. CDR3 length equals 18 residues. The V gene end was trimmed by 2 bases and the J gene end by 7 bases; junction bases not matched to a gene: 17. The CDR3 region has the DNA TGTGCCAGCTCACCAGCAAGTTTCCCCCAGCGGGGGGGAAGAGAGCAGTACTTC. This gives the protein CASSPASFPQRGGREQYF.

This sequence joins TRBV4-1 and TRBJ2-1, with TRBD2 as a possible D gene (5 bases). CDR1 MGHRA and CDR2 YSYEKL come from the germline V gene. This CDR3 is built from 15 residues. V was shortened by 0 bases and J by 1 base, with 7 bases between the two germline ends. The CDR3 loop is CASSQEWRSYNEQFF. The CDR3 DNA follows: TGCGCCAGCAGCCAAGAGTGGAGGTCCTACAATGAGCAGTTCTTC.